The 6 T cell receptor beta chains below all came from one sample that was sequenced in a study of T-cell reconstitution after alpha-beta-depleted transplantation in children. Points from the study as a whole: It was newly produced T cells that mostly accounted for T-cell counts and diversity one year after transplant.

What these receptors recognize is not known. TCRbeta library construction was performed incorporating unique molecular identifiers. Using its own MiXCR run on the PCR reads, TCRdb lists one record per CDR3 protein. The repertoire holds a few hundred thousand distinct CDR3 sequences, with over 7% as singletons. Sequences were derived from peripheral blood, sampled 360 days after TCRalphabeta/CD19-depleted stem cell transplant. The receptors stem from a female patient between 2 and 10 years old who had a stem cell transplant for Fanconi anemia, so the T cells may come from the graft donor.

The V gene is TRBV6-1, the J gene TRBJ2-7, with 9 bases lining up with TRBD1. The CDR3 totals 16 residues. With V trimmed by 4 bases and J by 2 bases, 9 bases remained unmatched. CDR1 and CDR2 (germline): MNHNS, SASEGT. The DNA of the CDR3 is TGTGCCAGCAGTGGGATTCTGGGACAGGGCACCTACGAGCAGTACTTC. As protein: CASSGILGQGTYEQYF.

This clonotype appeared a few times. The V call is TRBV10-3, the J call TRBJ1-5; weak D call: TRBD1 (5 bases). The germline gives CDR1 ENHRY, CDR2 SYGVKD. Trimming stripped 10 bases from V and 1 base from J, with 11 bases between. The CDR3 contains 13 residues. CDR3 coding DNA: TGTGCCAGCGGCCGGGACAGCAATCAGCCCCAGCATTTT. Amino acids: CASGRDSNQPQHF.

This clonotype was seen a handful of times. This chain connects TRBV15 to TRBJ2-5; the D gene could be TRBD1 or TRBD2 (5 bases each). V dropped 0 bases and J dropped 1 base, with 18 bases sitting between them. The germline V gene has CDR1 LNHNV and CDR2 YYDKDF (reference sequence). This CDR3 contains 18 residues. The CDR3 here is CATSRDPGAWAFQETQYF. CDR3 nucleotide sequence: TGTGCCACCAGCAGAGACCCCGGGGCCTGGGCCTTCCAAGAGACCCAGTACTTC.

This clonotype has a handful of counts. The chain links TRBV7-9 to TRBJ1-2; D is possibly TRBD1 (5 bases). Germline assignment: CDR1 SEHNR and CDR2 FQNEAQ (reference sequence). V was clipped by 4 bases and J by 1 base, with 16 bases between them. The CDR3 totals 16 residues. The CDR3 bases are TGTGCCAGCAGCTCCAGGGACGGGTTGAATAACTATGGCTACACCTTC. Protein product: CASSSRDGLNNYGYTF.

There are many counts of this clonotype. The chain joins TRBV15 to TRBJ2-5; perhaps D is TRBD1 or TRBD2 (5 bases each). The CDR3 is 15 residues long. V was trimmed by 1 base and J by 4 bases, leaving 13 bases between them. Germline V gene data show CDR1 as LNHNV and CDR2 as YYDKDF (reference sequence). The CDR3 bases are TGTGCCACCAGCAGAGGAATGCAGGGAGCAGAGACCCAGTACTTC. Residues: CATSRGMQGAETQYF.

This clonotype was found many times. V gene TRBV5-1 combines with J gene TRBJ1-1, with TRBD1 matching over 8 bases. The CDR3 extends over 13 amino acids. Germline loops: CDR1 SGHRS, CDR2 YFSETQ. Trimming removed 4 bases from V and 5 bases from J; junction bases left unmatched: 4. The CDR3 protein is CASSDQGATEAFF. The CDR3, as DNA: TGCGCCAGCAGCGATCAGGGGGCGACTGAAGCTTTCTTT.